The 25 T cell receptor beta chains below were found in one sample sequenced in a study of blood T cell repertoires in COVID-19. Method: immunoSEQ multiplex PCR; TCRdb's copy keeps in-frame clones and lacks some. The data show fewer than 250,000 clones, with 88% seen just once and 4% to 5.5% held by the top ten. Sequencing was performed on peripheral blood. Source of these receptors: a human donor in a cohort sampled during active COVID-19.

The rearrangement uses TRBV29-1 and TRBJ2-3; 9 bases fit TRBD1. The CDR3 contains 16 residues. Losses at the gene ends were 4 bases for V and 2 bases for J; bases not matched to a gene: 10. Looked up from germline, CDR1 is SQVTM and CDR2 is ANQGSEA. CDR3: CSVVPGTGWDTDTQYF. CDR3 sequence (DNA): TGCAGCGTTGTCCCCGGGACAGGGTGGGACACAGATACGCAGTATTTT.

The chain joins TRBV9 to TRBJ2-3; D is possibly TRBD2 (6 bases). V shed 0 bases and J shed 2 bases, with 7 bases lying between them. This CDR3 spans 14 amino acids. Germline CDR1 SGDLS, CDR2 YYNGEE. The CDR3 sequence is CASSVGEVTDTQYF. DNA for the CDR3: TGTGCCAGCAGCGTAGGGGAGGTCACAGATACGCAGTATTTT.

This chain connects TRBV4-2 to TRBJ2-1; TRBD2 aligns across 10 bases. The CDR3 spans 17 residues. Germline V gives CDR1 LGHNA, CDR2 YNFKEQ. V was clipped by 0 bases and J by 1 base; unmatched bases: 3. CDR3 sequence reads: CASSQDRGLASYNEQFF. For the CDR3, the DNA is TGTGCCAGCAGCCAAGATCGGGGACTAGCGTCCTACAATGAGCAGTTCTTC.

V and J are TRBV12-3 or TRBV12-4 and TRBJ1-3; D ambiguous. V lost 5 bases and J 8 bases, leaving 7 bases between the germline ends. The CDR3 spans 11 residues. The CDR3 coding sequence is TGTGCCAGCAGTCCGGGATACACCATATATTTT. Translation: CASSPGYTIYF.

The CDR3 DNA sequence: TGCGCCAGCAGCCAAGGGCCGCAGGGGGTCAATAATTCACCCCTCCACTTT. Protein product: CASSQGPQGVNNSPLHF. This rearrangement joins TRBV4-1 to TRBJ1-6, with 7 bases identical to TRBD1. J gave up 5 bases and V 1 base, and 8 bases lay outside the gene matches. From germline, CDR1 is MGHRA and CDR2 YSYEKL. The CDR3 has 17 residues.

V is TRBV18 and J is TRBJ1-1; 7 nucleotides align to TRBD1. CDR3 size: 15 residues. With 3 bases clipped from V and 1 base from J, the junction kept 5 bases outside the gene matches. Germline V gene lookup returns CDR1 KGHSH and CDR2 LQKENI. CDR3 residues: CASSPFGTENTEAFF. The CDR3 DNA reads TGTGCCAGCTCACCGTTTGGGACAGAGAACACTGAAGCTTTCTTT. Using reference TRBV18 and TRBJ1-1 for the parts outside the CDR3, the full variable domain is NAGVMQNPRHLVRRRGQEARLRCSPMKGHSHVYWYRQLPEEGLKFMVYLQKENIIDESGMPKERFSAEFPKEGPSILRIQQVVRGDSAAYFCASSPFGTENTEAFFGQGTRLTVV.

With regard to this clone: Different DNA sequences within this sample yield the same CDR3. The rearrangement joins TRBV6-1 to TRBJ2-7, with a weak D call TRBD1 (5 bases). CDR3 size: 13 residues. The germline V and J ends were trimmed by 3 bases and 3 bases, with 9 bases remaining between them. CDR1 and CDR2 (germline): MNHNS, SASEGT. CDR3 nucleotides: TGTGCCAGCAGTGAGGGCAGGGTCTACGAGCAGTACTTC. As protein: CASSEGRVYEQYF.

The chain couples TRBV19 to TRBJ2-1; 12 nucleotides agree with TRBD1. The CDR3 totals 15 residues. The germline V gene has CDR1 LNHDA and CDR2 SQIVND (reference sequence). The V and J ends lost 3 bases and 6 bases, in that order; junction bases with no gene match: 3. CDR3 DNA sequence: TGTGCCAGTAGTATGGGACAGGGGGCTGTCAATGAGCAGTTCTTC. Translating it yields CASSMGQGAVNEQFF.

The chain employs TRBV7-2 and TRBJ2-1; D is unresolved. The CDR3 totals 13 residues. Trimming shortened V by 2 bases and J by 9 bases, and 11 bases separated the two germline ends. Germline V gene lookup returns CDR1 SGHTA and CDR2 FQGNSA. The CDR3 sequence is CASSLSTVGEQFF. The CDR3, as DNA: TGTGCCAGCAGCTTAAGTACGGTCGGTGAGCAGTTCTTC.

V gene TRBV6-2 or TRBV6-3 combines with J gene TRBJ2-3; 8 positions agree with TRBD2. V gave up 5 bases and J gave up 7 bases; unmatched junction bases: 14. There are 16 residues in the CDR3. Germline loops: CDR1 MNHEY, CDR2 SVGEGT. This chain's CDR3 is CASSDPFRGGWNTQYF. CDR3 nucleotide sequence: TGTGCCAGCAGTGACCCCTTCCGGGGGGGCTGGAATACGCAGTATTTT.

The V and J genes are TRBV3-1 (or the pseudogene TRBV3-2) and TRBJ1-3; TRBD1 aligns across 7 bases. V shed 3 bases, J shed 2 bases, and the junction held 7 bases outside the gene matches. CDR1 is LGHDT, CDR2 YNNKEL, per germline (reference sequence). CDR3 size: 16 residues. The DNA for the CDR3 is TGTGCCAGCAGCCAGCACCCGACAGGGACTGGAAACACCATATATTTT. It encodes CASSQHPTGTGNTIYF.

This chain uses TRBV5-1 with TRBJ1-2; D possibly corresponds to TRBD1 (5 bases). V was cut by 0 bases and J by 5 bases, with 17 bases left in between. CDR1 and CDR2 (germline): SGHRS, YFSETQ. The CDR3 covers 16 residues. DNA of the CDR3: TGCGCCAGCAGCTTGGTCGTAGGGCAGGGTTCTTATGGCTACACCTTC. This encodes CASSLVVGQGSYGYTF. The complete variable domain, with remaining parts taken from reference TRBV5-1 and TRBJ1-2, reads KAGVTQTPRYLIKTRGQQVTLSCSPISGHRSVSWYQQTPGQGLQFLFEYFSETQRNKGNFPGRFSGRQFSNSRSEMNVSTLELGDSALYLCASSLVVGQGSYGYTFGSGTRLTVV.

This chain joins TRBV11-2 and TRBJ2-2; D is ambiguous. Trimming took off 1 base at V and 1 base at J, with 7 bases between the two ends. The CDR3 contains 15 residues. Germline CDR1 SGHAT, CDR2 FQNNGV. This chain's CDR3 is CASSLGGKNTGELFF. The CDR3, as DNA: TGTGCCAGCAGCTTAGGCGGAAAGAACACCGGGGAGCTGTTTTTT.

This clone was recorded a few times. The CDR3 reads CASSPPGAGNTIYF. The DNA for the CDR3 is TGTGCCAGCAGCCCCCCGGGGGCTGGAAACACCATATATTTT. The chain is built from TRBV3-1 (or the pseudogene TRBV3-2) and TRBJ1-3; D possibly corresponds to TRBD1 (5 bases). The V end was cut by 4 bases, the J end by 2 bases, with 9 bases between. The germline V gene encodes CDR1 LGHDT and CDR2 YNNKEL (reference sequence). The CDR3 is made up of 14 amino acids.

The chain has TRBV11-2 and TRBJ2-3, with D unresolved. The CDR3 sequence is 15 residues long. The V and J ends lost 1 base and 0 bases respectively, with 8 bases between them. Per germline, CDR1 SGHAT and CDR2 FQNNGV. In DNA, the CDR3 is TGTGCCAGCAGCTTAGCGGTTACTAGCACAGATACGCAGTATTTT. This gives the protein CASSLAVTSTDTQYF. Using reference TRBV11-2 and TRBJ2-3 for the parts outside the CDR3, the full variable domain is EAGVAQSPRYKIIEKRQSVAFWCNPISGHATLYWYQQILGQGPKLLIQFQNNGVVDDSQLPKDRFSAERLKGVDSTLKIQPAKLEDSAVYLCASSLAVTSTDTQYFGPGTRLTVL.

This chain joins TRBV25-1 and TRBJ1-1; perhaps TRBD1 as D (5 bases). V was clipped by 0 bases and J by 7 bases, with 9 bases between them. Germline V gene sequence: CDR1 MGHDK, CDR2 SYGVNS. The CDR3 is 13 residues long. The CDR3 DNA reads as TGTGCCAGCAGTGAATACGGGGGAGGTGAAGCTTTCTTT. This translates into CASSEYGGGEAFF. The whole variable domain, filled in from reference TRBV25-1 and TRBJ1-1, reads EADIYQTPRYLVIGTGKKITLECSQTMGHDKMYWYQQDPGMELHLIHYSYGVNSTEKGDLSSESTVSRIRTEHFPLTLESARPSHTSQYLCASSEYGGGEAFFGQGTRLTVV.

This clone was seen just once. V is TRBV10-3 and J is TRBJ2-1; 15 nucleotides match TRBD2. This CDR3 is 16 amino acids long. CDR1 and CDR2 (germline): ENHRY, SYGVKD. Trimming cost V 6 bases and J 9 bases; bases outside gene matches: 9. The CDR3 sequence: CAIRIGLAGGSGEQFF. Here the CDR3 DNA reads TGTGCCATCAGAATAGGACTAGCGGGAGGGTCGGGTGAGCAGTTCTTC.

The rearrangement links TRBV12-3 or TRBV12-4 to TRBJ1-4; no clear D gene. The CDR3 has 13 residues. V was shortened by 6 bases and J by 0 bases, with 5 bases between the two germline ends. The CDR3 DNA follows: TGTGCCAGCAGACAAGCAACTAATGAAAAACTGTTTTTT. As protein: CASRQATNEKLFF.

The chain joins TRBV7-2 to TRBJ2-3, with TRBD2 matching over 8 bases. CDR1 SGHTA and CDR2 FQGNSA come from the germline V gene. Germline trimming cut 5 bases from V and 1 base from J; bases unmatched to any gene: 8. The CDR3 has 16 residues. The CDR3 sequence: CASSLTTGGGTDTQYF. The CDR3 region has the DNA TGTGCCAGCAGCCTCACCACGGGGGGGGGCACAGATACGCAGTATTTT.

The chain carries TRBV4-3 and TRBJ1-6, with D unclear. Germline V gene sequence: CDR1 LGHNA, CDR2 YSLEER. V dropped 0 bases and J dropped 4 bases, with 10 bases sitting between them. The CDR3 sequence is 16 residues long. The CDR3 DNA is TGCGCCAGCAGCCAAGAGCCAGGATATTATAATTCACCCCTCCACTTT. This translates into CASSQEPGYYNSPLHF.

V usage is TRBV7-8 and J usage is TRBJ2-1, with 9 bases aligning to TRBD1. Germline CDR1 and CDR2: SGHVS and FQNEAQ. CDR3 length equals 13 residues. The ends lost 5 bases at V and 5 bases at J; junction bases unmatched: 1. As DNA, the CDR3 is TGTGCCAGCAGCCGGGACAGGGACAATGAGCAGTTCTTC. This encodes CASSRDRDNEQFF. The full variable domain, with the rest looked up from reference TRBV7-8 and TRBJ2-1, is GAGVSQSPRYKVAKRGQDVALRCDPISGHVSLFWYQQALGQGPEFLTYFQNEAQLDKSGLPSDRFFAERPEGSVSTLKIQRTQQEDSAVYLCASSRDRDNEQFFGPGTRLTVL.

This chain uses TRBV27 with TRBJ1-2; D uncertain. Trimming removed 9 bases from V and 7 bases from J, with 27 bases in between. In germline, CDR1 is MNHEY, CDR2 SMNVEV (reference sequence). The CDR3 length is 16 residues. In DNA, the CDR3 is TGTGCCAGTGGAATGGGCAGATCTTACATTGGGAGTGGCTACACCTTC. Its protein product is CASGMGRSYIGSGYTF.

V gene TRBV29-1 combines with J gene TRBJ2-5; the D is unclear. Between the trimmed V and J ends, which lost 4 bases and 4 bases, there was a span of 7 bases. CDR1 SQVTM and CDR2 ANQGSEA come from the germline V gene. The CDR3 has 11 amino acids. DNA for the CDR3: TGCAGCGTTGTAATGAGAGAGACCCAGTACTTC. Its protein product is CSVVMRETQYF.

This clone was seen a few times. The rearrangement uses TRBV5-6 and TRBJ1-6; D might be TRBD1 (5 bases). V lost 3 bases and J lost 1, with 14 bases in between. CDR1 SGHDT and CDR2 YYEEEE come from the germline V gene. The CDR3 runs 17 residues. The CDR3, as DNA: TGTGCCAGCAGCTCTACAGGAGGGAGATCCTATAATTCACCCCTCCACTTT. Amino acids: CASSSTGGRSYNSPLHF. The full variable domain, rest sourced from reference TRBV5-6 and TRBJ1-6, is DAGVTQSPTHLIKTRGQQVTLRCSPKSGHDTVSWYQQALGQGPQFIFQYYEEEERQRGNFPDRFSGHQFPNYSSELNVNALLLGDSALYLCASSSTGGRSYNSPLHFGNGTRLTVT.

This clone was observed a single time. The chain couples TRBV2 to TRBJ2-7; TRBD1 matches at 8 bases. This CDR3 is 13 amino acids long. CDR1 SNHLY and CDR2 FYNNEI come from the germline V gene. After removal of 6 bases from V and 4 bases from J, the junction contained 5 bases not matched to a gene. The CDR3 loop reads CASSGQGVYEQYF. As DNA, the CDR3 is TGTGCCAGCAGCGGACAGGGTGTTTACGAGCAGTACTTC.